These 17 T cell receptor beta chains came from one sample sequenced in a study of shared clonotypes between healthy human individuals. Assay: immunoSEQ multiplex PCR; the TCRdb copy retains only in-frame clones and omits some. The repertoire holds some 2,400,000 clones, about 94% seen once, with approximately 0.13% in the top ten. Material: naive CD4+ T cells sorted from blood. Subset meaning: CD45RA+ positively selected. These receptors were collected from a young man in good health.

On this clone itself: Other DNA sequences from this sample encode an identical CDR3 as well. V is TRBV20-1 and J is TRBJ2-1, with D unresolved. V gave up 1 base and J gave up 4 bases, with 2 bases separating them. The CDR3 runs 11 residues. Germline lookup yields CDR1 DFQATT and CDR2 SNEGSKA (reference sequence). The CDR3 spells CSARAYNEQFF. The CDR3 DNA is TGCAGTGCTAGAGCTTACAATGAGCAGTTCTTC.

The chain combines TRBV11-2 with TRBJ2-1, with D hard to call. The germline V and J ends were trimmed by 5 bases and 7 bases, with 6 bases remaining between them. Germline V gene lookup returns CDR1 SGHAT and CDR2 FQNNGV. This CDR3 has 11 amino acids. CDR3 amino acids: CASSNQNEQFF. Here the CDR3 DNA reads TGTGCCAGCAGCAACCAGAATGAGCAGTTCTTC.

This chain links TRBV29-1 with TRBJ2-3, with D unclear. V lost 4 bases, J lost 5 bases, and 13 bases lay in between. This CDR3 comprises 13 residues. Germline V gene sequence: CDR1 SQVTM, CDR2 ANQGSEA. The CDR3 here is CSVVPSGVDTQYF. The CDR3 DNA sequence: TGCAGCGTTGTACCCAGTGGAGTAGATACGCAGTATTTT.

The CDR3 here is CASSQNTGGLTEAFF. CDR3 DNA sequence: TGTGCCAGCAGCCAAAACACAGGGGGTCTCACTGAAGCTTTCTTT. This chain links TRBV5-4 with TRBJ1-1; 8 nucleotides align to TRBD1. V shed 4 bases and J 4 bases; nucleotides not matched to a gene: 9. This CDR3 is built from 15 residues. CDR1 SGHNT and CDR2 YYREEE come from the germline V gene (reference sequence).

This chain joins TRBV28 and TRBJ2-4, with D maybe TRBD2 (6 bases). The V end lost 5 bases, the J end lost 7 bases, and 15 bases lay between the germline ends. The germline gives CDR1 MDHEN, CDR2 SYDVKM. This CDR3 comprises 14 residues. CDR3 bases: TGTGCCAGCAGTGCACATTCTGGAGGGAACATTCAGTACTTC. This translates into CASSAHSGGNIQYF.

This clone was seen more than once but under ten times. The genes are TRBV19 and TRBJ1-1; TRBD1 matches 9 bases. Per germline, CDR1 LNHDA and CDR2 SQIVND (reference sequence). V gave up 8 bases and J gave up 11 bases; unmatched junction bases: 12. The CDR3 length is 13 residues. The CDR3 is CASRTRDREGAFF. The CDR3 coding sequence is TGTGCCAGTCGAACCCGGGACAGGGAGGGTGCTTTCTTT.

The chain joins TRBV10-3 to TRBJ2-6; unclear D gene. The CDR3 runs to 12 residues. Germline lookup yields CDR1 ENHRY and CDR2 SYGVKD. V lost 11 bases to trimming and J lost 4 bases, with 9 bases between them. This CDR3 reads CAARGGANVLTF. The CDR3 DNA reads TGTGCCGCGCGTGGAGGGGCCAACGTCCTGACTTTC.

As regards this clone: Other DNA sequences within the sample encode an identical CDR3. J is TRBJ1-2 and V is TRBV2, with D unresolved. The CDR3 length is 13 residues. In germline, CDR1 is SNHLY, CDR2 FYNNEI. V was cut by 4 bases and J by 0 bases, with 6 bases left in between. CDR3 nucleotides: TGTGCCAGCAGTGGGGTTTCTAACTATGGCTACACCTTC. Its protein is CASSGVSNYGYTF.

CDR3 sequence reads: CASSQVGTVGILDEQFF. CDR3 coding DNA: TGCGCCAGCAGCCAGGTTGGGACAGTAGGGATATTAGACGAGCAGTTCTTC. The V and J genes are TRBV4-1 and TRBJ2-1, with 7 bases aligning to TRBD1. The CDR3 is 17 residues long. V dropped 3 bases and J dropped 10; count of bases not matched to a gene: 18. Germline CDR1 reads MGHRA; CDR2 reads YSYEKL.

The chain employs TRBV6-6 and TRBJ2-7, with D maybe TRBD2 (6 bases). This CDR3 contains 14 residues. Trimming cost V 7 bases and J 6 bases, with 19 bases left between them. CDR1 MNHNY and CDR2 SVGAGI come from the germline V gene (reference sequence). The CDR3: CASTQSQARGEQYF. As DNA, the CDR3 is TGTGCCAGCACCCAGTCTCAGGCGCGGGGCGAGCAGTACTTC.

As regards this clone: Other DNA sequences from this sample encode an identical CDR3 as well. This chain uses TRBV9 with TRBJ2-3, with TRBD2 identical over 10 bases. The CDR3 consists of 16 residues. Germline CDR1 and CDR2: SGDLS and YYNGEE. V shed 4 bases, J shed 3 bases, and the junction held 8 bases outside the gene matches. Here the CDR3 reads CASSSRTSGGTDTQYF. The CDR3 DNA sequence: TGTGCCAGCAGCTCCCGGACTAGCGGAGGAACAGATACGCAGTATTTT.

V gene TRBV7-9 combines with J gene TRBJ1-2, with D possibly being TRBD1 (5 bases). Germline V gene data show CDR1 as SEHNR and CDR2 as FQNEAQ (reference sequence). The CDR3 sequence is 11 residues long. CDR3 nucleotides: TGTGGAATTGAGGGGAACTATGGCTACACCTTC. It encodes CGIEGNYGYTF. The full variable domain, with the rest looked up from reference TRBV7-9 and TRBJ1-2, is DTGVSQNPRHKITKRGQNVTFRCDPISEHNRLYWYRQTLGQGPEFLTYFQNEAQLEKSRLLSDRFSAERPKGSFSTLEIQRTEQGDSAMYLCGIEGNYGYTFGSGTRLTVV.

The chain carries TRBV11-3 and TRBJ2-3; TRBD2 matches 13 bases. V lost 5 bases, J lost 0 bases, and 5 bases stayed unmatched. The CDR3 totals 17 residues. Germline V gives CDR1 SGHNT, CDR2 YENEEA. The CDR3 DNA reads TGTGCCAGCAGCAAGGGACTAGCGGGAATTAGCACAGATACGCAGTATTTT. It translates to CASSKGLAGISTDTQYF.

V is TRBV6-6 and J is TRBJ2-7; 10 bases match TRBD1. With 0 bases clipped from V and 7 bases from J, the junction kept 9 bases outside the gene matches. CDR1 and CDR2 (germline): MNHNY, SVGAGI (reference sequence). This CDR3 region has 16 residues. This chain's CDR3 is CASSYSYLGTGVEQYF. CDR3 DNA: TGTGCCAGCAGTTACTCGTACCTGGGGACAGGGGTAGAGCAGTACTTC.

The gene calls are TRBV19 and TRBJ1-3, with a tentative D call TRBD1 (6 bases). The CDR3 contains 16 residues. The germline CDR1 and CDR2 sequences are LNHDA and SQIVND (reference sequence). Trimming stripped 3 bases from V and 3 bases from J, with 15 bases between. The CDR3 region has the DNA TGTGCCAGTAGTATCATCCCAGGGGCCAGTGGAAACACCATATATTTT. This codes for CASSIIPGASGNTIYF.

The genes are TRBV15 and TRBJ2-7, with D perhaps given as TRBD1 or TRBD2 (5 bases each). The CDR3 runs 12 residues. Germline V gives CDR1 LNHNV, CDR2 YYDKDF (reference sequence). The V and J ends lost 6 bases and 5 bases respectively, with 11 bases between them. Here the CDR3 reads CATSEGWDEQYF. The CDR3 DNA reads as TGTGCCACCAGTGAGGGGTGGGACGAGCAGTACTTC. Drawing the rest from reference TRBV15 and TRBJ2-7, the complete variable domain is DAMVIQNPRYQVTQFGKPVTLSCSQTLNHNVMYWYQQKSSQAPKLLFHYYDKDFNNEADTPDNFQSRRPNTSFCFLDIRSPGLGDTAMYLCATSEGWDEQYFGPGTRLTVT.

The V call is TRBV11-2, the J call TRBJ2-1; no firm D call. V was trimmed by 1 base and J by 3 bases, leaving 7 bases between them. This CDR3 has 14 residues. The germline V gene has CDR1 SGHAT and CDR2 FQNNGV. Here the CDR3 reads CASSLGSNYNEQFF. CDR3 DNA sequence: TGTGCCAGCAGCTTAGGGAGTAACTACAATGAGCAGTTCTTC.